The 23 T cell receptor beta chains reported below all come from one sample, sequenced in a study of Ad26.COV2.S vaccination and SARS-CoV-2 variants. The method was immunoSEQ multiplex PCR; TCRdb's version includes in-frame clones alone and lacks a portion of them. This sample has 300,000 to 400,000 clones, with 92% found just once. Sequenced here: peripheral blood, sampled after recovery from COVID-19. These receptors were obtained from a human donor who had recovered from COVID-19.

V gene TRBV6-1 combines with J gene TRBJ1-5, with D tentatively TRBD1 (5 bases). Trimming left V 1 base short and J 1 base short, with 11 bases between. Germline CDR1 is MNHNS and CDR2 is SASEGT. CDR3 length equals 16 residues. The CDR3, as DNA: TGTGCCAGCAGTGAAGTCGGGGGACTAAGCAATCAGCCCCAGCATTTT. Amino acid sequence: CASSEVGGLSNQPQHF.

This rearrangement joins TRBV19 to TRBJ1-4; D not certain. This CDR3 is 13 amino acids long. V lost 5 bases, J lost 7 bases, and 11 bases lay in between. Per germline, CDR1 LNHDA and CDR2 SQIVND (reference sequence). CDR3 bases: TGTGCCAGTAGTCCCTCTAGTAGTGAAAAACTGTTTTTT. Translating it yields CASSPSSSEKLFF. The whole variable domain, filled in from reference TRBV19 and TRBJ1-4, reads DGGITQSPKYLFRKEGQNVTLSCEQNLNHDAMYWYRQDPGQGLRLIYYSQIVNDFQKGDIAEGYSVSREKKESFPLTVTSAQKNPTAFYLCASSPSSSEKLFFGSGTQLSVL.

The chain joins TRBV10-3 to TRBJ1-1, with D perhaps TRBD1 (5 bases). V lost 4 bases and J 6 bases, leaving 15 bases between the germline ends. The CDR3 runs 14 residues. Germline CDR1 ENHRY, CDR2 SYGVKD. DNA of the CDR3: TGTGCCATCAGTGGGGGGGTCCAAACCGCTGAAGCTTTCTTT. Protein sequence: CAISGGVQTAEAFF.

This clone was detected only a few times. CDR3 loop: CASSAGTGANSPLHF. The DNA of the CDR3 is TGTGCCAGCTCAGCAGGGACAGGGGCAAATTCACCCCTCCACTTT. The chain recombines TRBV18 with TRBJ1-6; 10 bases are shared with TRBD1. Germline lookup yields CDR1 KGHSH and CDR2 LQKENI. This CDR3 is 15 amino acids long. V shed 5 bases, J shed 7 bases, and the junction held 5 bases outside the gene matches.

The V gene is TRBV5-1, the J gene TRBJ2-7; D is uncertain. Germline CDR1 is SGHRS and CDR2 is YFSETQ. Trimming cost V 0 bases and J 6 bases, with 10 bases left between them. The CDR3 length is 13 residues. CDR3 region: CASSLEEGSEQYF. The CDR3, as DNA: TGCGCCAGCAGCTTGGAAGAAGGTTCCGAGCAGTACTTC.

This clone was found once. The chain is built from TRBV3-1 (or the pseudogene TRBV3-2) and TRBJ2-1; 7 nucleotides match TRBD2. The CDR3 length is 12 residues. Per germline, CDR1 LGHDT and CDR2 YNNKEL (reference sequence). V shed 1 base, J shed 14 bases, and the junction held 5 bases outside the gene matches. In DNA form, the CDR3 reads TGTGCCAGCAGCCAAGTTGCGGGGGTTAAGTTCTTC. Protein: CASSQVAGVKFF.

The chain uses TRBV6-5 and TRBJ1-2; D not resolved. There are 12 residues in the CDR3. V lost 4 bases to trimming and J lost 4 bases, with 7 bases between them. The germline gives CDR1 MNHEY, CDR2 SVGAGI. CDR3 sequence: CASSSPAYGYTF. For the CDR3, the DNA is TGTGCCAGCAGTTCCCCGGCCTATGGCTACACCTTC.

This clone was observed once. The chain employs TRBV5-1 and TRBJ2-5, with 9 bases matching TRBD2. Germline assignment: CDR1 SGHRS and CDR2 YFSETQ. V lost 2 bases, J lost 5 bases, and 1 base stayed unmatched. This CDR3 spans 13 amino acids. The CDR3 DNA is TGCGCCAGCAGCTTTACTAGCGGGGAGACCCAGTACTTC. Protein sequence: CASSFTSGETQYF. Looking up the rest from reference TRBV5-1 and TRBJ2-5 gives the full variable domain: KAGVTQTPRYLIKTRGQQVTLSCSPISGHRSVSWYQQTPGQGLQFLFEYFSETQRNKGNFPGRFSGRQFSNSRSEMNVSTLELGDSALYLCASSFTSGETQYFGPGTRLLVL.

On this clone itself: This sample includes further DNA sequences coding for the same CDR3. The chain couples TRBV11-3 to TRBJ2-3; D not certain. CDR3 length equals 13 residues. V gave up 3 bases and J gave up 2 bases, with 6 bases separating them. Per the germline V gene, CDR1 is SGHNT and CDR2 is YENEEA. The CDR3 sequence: CASSFSATDTQYF. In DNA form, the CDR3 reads TGTGCCAGCAGCTTTTCAGCCACAGATACGCAGTATTTT.

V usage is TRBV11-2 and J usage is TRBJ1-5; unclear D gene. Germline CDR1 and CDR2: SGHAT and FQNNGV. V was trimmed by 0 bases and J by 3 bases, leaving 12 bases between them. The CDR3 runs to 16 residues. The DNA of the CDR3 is TGTGCCAGCAGCTTAGATGGTTCGGGAGCCAATCAGCCCCAGCATTTT. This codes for CASSLDGSGANQPQHF.

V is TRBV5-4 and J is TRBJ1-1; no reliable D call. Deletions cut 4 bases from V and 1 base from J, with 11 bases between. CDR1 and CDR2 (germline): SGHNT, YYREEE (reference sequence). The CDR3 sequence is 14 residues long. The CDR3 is CASSILRGNTEAFF. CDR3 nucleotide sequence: TGTGCCAGCAGCATCTTGCGAGGGAACACTGAAGCTTTCTTT.

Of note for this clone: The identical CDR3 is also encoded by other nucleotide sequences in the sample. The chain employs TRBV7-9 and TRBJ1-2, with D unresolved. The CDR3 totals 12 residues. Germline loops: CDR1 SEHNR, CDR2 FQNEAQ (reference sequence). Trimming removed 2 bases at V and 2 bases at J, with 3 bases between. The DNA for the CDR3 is TGTGCCAGCAGCTTAATCAACTATGGCTACACCTTC. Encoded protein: CASSLINYGYTF.

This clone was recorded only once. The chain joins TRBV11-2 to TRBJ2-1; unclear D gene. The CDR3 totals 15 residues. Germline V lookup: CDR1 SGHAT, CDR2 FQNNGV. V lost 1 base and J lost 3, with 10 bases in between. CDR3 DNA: TGTGCCAGCAGCTTAGTGGGCCCTGTCTACAATGAGCAGTTCTTC. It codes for CASSLVGPVYNEQFF.

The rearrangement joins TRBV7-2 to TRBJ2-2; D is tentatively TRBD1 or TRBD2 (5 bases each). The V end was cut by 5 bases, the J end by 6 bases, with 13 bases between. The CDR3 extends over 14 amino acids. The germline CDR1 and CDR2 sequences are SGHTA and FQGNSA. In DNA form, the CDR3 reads TGTGCCAGCAGCCACACCAGGGAGCCCGGGGAGCTGTTTTTT. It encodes CASSHTREPGELFF.

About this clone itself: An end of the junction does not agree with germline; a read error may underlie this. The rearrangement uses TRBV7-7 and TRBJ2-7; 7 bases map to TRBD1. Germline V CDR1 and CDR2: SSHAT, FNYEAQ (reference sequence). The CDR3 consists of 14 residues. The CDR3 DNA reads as TGTGCTAGCAGCTCTACGACAGGGAGTAGCGAGCAGTACTTC. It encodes CASSSTTGSSEQYF.

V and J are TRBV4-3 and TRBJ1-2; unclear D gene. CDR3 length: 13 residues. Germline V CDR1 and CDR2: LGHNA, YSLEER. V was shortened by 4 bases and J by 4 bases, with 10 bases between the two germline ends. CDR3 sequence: CASSPSAGYGYTF. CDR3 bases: TGCGCCAGCAGCCCAAGTGCCGGCTATGGCTACACCTTC.

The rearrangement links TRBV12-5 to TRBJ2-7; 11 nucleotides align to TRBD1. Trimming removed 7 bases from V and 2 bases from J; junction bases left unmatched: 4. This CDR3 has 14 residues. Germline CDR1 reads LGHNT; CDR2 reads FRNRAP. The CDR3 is CASVWTGGTYEQYF. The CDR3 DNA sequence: TGTGCTAGTGTCTGGACAGGGGGCACCTACGAGCAGTACTTC.

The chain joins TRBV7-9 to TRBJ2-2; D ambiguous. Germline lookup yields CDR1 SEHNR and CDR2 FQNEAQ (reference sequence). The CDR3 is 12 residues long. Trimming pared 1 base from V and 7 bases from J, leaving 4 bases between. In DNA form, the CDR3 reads TGTGCCAGCAGCTTAGAGGGCGGGGAGCTGTTTTTT. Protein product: CASSLEGGELFF. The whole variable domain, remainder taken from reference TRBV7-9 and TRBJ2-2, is DTGVSQNPRHKITKRGQNVTFRCDPISEHNRLYWYRQTLGQGPEFLTYFQNEAQLEKSRLLSDRFSAERPKGSFSTLEIQRTEQGDSAMYLCASSLEGGELFFGEGSRLTVL.

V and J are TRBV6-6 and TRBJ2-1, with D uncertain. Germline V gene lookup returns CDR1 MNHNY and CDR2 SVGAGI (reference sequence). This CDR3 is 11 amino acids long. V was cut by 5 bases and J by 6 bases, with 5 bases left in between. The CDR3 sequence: CASSPANEQFF. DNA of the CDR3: TGTGCCAGCAGTCCCGCCAATGAGCAGTTCTTC.

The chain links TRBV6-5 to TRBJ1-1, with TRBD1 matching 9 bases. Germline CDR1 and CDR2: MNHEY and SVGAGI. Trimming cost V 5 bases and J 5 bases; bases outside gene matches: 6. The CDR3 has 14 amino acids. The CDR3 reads CASSRQGVETEAFF. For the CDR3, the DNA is TGTGCCAGCAGTAGACAGGGGGTAGAAACTGAAGCTTTCTTT.

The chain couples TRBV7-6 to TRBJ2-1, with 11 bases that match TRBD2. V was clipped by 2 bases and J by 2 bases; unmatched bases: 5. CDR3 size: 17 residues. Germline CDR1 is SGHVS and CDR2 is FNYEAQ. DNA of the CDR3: TGTGCCAGCAGCTTAAGGGGACTAGCGGTACCCTACAATGAGCAGTTCTTC. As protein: CASSLRGLAVPYNEQFF.

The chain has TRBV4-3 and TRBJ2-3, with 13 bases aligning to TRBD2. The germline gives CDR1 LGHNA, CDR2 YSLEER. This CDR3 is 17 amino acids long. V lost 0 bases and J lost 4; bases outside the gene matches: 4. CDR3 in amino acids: CASSQELAGGQADTQYF. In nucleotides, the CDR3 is TGCGCCAGCAGCCAAGAACTAGCGGGGGGGCAGGCAGATACGCAGTATTTT.

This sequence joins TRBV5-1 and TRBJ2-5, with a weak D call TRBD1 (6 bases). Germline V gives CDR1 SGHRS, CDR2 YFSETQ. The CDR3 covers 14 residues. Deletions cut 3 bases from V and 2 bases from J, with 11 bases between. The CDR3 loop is CASSSGTYQETQYF. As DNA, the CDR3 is TGCGCCAGCAGCTCCGGGACATATCAAGAGACCCAGTACTTC. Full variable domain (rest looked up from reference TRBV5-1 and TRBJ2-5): KAGVTQTPRYLIKTRGQQVTLSCSPISGHRSVSWYQQTPGQGLQFLFEYFSETQRNKGNFPGRFSGRQFSNSRSEMNVSTLELGDSALYLCASSSGTYQETQYFGPGTRLLVL.